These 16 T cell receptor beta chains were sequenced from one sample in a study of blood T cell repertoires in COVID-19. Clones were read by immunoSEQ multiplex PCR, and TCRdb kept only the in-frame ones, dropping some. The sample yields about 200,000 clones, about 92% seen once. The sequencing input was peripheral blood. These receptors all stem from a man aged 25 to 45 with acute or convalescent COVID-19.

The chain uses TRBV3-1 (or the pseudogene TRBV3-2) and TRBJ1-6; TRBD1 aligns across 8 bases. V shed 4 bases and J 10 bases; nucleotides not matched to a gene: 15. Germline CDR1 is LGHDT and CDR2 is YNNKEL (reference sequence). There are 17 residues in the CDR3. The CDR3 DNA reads TGTGCCAGCAGCCTAGAACTACAGGGGGTTTGGGGATCACCCCTCCACTTT. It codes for CASSLELQGVWGSPLHF.

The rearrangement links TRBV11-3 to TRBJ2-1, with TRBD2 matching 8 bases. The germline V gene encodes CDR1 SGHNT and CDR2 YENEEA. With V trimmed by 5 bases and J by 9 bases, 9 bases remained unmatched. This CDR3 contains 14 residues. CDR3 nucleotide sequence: TGTGCCAGCAGCCCCGCAGCGGGAGTGGGTGAGCAGTTCTTC. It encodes CASSPAAGVGEQFF.

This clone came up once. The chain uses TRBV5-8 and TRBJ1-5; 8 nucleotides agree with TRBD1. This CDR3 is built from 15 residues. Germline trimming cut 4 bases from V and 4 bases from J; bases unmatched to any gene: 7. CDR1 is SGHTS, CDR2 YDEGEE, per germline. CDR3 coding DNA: TGTGCCAGCAGCCCCGGACAGGGTTGGAATCAGCCCCAGCATTTT. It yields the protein CASSPGQGWNQPQHF.

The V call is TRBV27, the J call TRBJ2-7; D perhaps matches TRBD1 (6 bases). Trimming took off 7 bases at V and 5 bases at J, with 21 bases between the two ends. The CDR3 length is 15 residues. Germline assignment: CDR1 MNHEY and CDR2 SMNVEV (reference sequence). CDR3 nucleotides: TGTGCCAGCACTCCGGTAAAGGACAGAATCAACGAGCAGTACTTC. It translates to CASTPVKDRINEQYF.

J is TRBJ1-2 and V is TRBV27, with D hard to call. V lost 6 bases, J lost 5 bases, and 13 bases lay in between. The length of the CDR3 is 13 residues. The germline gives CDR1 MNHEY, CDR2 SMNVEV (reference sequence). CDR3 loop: CASSPSPQYGYTF. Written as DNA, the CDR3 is TGTGCCAGCAGCCCCTCCCCGCAGTATGGCTACACCTTC.

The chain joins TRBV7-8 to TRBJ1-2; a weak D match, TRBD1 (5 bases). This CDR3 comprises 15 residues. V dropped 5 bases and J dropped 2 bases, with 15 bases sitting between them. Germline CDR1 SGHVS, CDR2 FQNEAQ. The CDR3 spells CASSAVLKGNYGYTF. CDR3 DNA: TGTGCCAGCAGCGCAGTCCTGAAGGGGAACTATGGCTACACCTTC.

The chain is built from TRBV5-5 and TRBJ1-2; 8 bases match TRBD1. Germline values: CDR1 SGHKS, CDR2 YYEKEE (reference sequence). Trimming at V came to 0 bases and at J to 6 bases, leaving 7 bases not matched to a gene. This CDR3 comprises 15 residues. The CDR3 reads CASSLVQGARDGYTF. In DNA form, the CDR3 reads TGTGCCAGCAGCTTGGTGCAGGGGGCGAGGGATGGCTACACCTTC. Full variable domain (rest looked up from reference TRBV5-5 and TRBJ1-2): DAGVTQSPTHLIKTRGQQVTLRCSPISGHKSVSWYQQVLGQGPQFIFQYYEKEERGRGNFPDRFSARQFPNYSSELNVNALLLGDSALYLCASSLVQGARDGYTFGSGTRLTVV.

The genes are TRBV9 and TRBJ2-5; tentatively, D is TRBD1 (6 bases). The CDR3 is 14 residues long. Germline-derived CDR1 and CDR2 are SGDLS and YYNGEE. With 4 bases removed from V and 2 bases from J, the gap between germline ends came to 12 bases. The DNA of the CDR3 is TGTGCCAGCAGCTACGGGACAAGACAAGAGACCCAGTACTTC. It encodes CASSYGTRQETQYF.

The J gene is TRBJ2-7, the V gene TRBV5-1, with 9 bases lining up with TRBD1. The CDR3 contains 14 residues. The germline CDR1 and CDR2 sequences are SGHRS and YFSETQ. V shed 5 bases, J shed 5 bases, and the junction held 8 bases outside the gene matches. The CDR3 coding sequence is TGCGCCAGCAGTGTAAGGGACAGGGACAACGAGCAGTACTTC. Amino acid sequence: CASSVRDRDNEQYF. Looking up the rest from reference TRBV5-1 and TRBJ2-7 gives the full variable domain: KAGVTQTPRYLIKTRGQQVTLSCSPISGHRSVSWYQQTPGQGLQFLFEYFSETQRNKGNFPGRFSGRQFSNSRSEMNVSTLELGDSALYLCASSVRDRDNEQYFGPGTRLTVT.

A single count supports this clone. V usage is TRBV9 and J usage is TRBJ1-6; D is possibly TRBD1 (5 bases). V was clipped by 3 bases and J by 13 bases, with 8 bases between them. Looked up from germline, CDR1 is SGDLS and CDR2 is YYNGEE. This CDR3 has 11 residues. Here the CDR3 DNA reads TGTGCCAGCAGCGGTGGGGGGCCCCTCCACTTT. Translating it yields CASSGGGPLHF.

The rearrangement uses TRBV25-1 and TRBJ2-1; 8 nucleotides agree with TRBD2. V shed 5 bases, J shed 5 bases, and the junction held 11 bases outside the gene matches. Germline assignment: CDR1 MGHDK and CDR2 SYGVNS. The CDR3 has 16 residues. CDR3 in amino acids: CASSNMVAGYDNEQFF. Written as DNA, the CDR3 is TGTGCCAGCAGTAATATGGTAGCGGGATATGACAATGAGCAGTTCTTC.

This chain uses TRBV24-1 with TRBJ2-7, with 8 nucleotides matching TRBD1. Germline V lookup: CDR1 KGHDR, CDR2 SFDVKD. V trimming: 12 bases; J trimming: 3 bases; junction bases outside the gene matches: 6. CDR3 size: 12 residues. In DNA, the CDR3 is TGTGCCCCGGGACAGGAGGGCTACGAGCAGTACTTC. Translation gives CAPGQEGYEQYF.

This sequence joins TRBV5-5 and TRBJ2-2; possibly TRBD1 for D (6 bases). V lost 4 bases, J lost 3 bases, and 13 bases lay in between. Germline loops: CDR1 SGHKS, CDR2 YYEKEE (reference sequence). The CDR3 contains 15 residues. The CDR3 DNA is TGTGCCAGCAGCCCCGGACAGACTTACACCGGGGAGCTGTTTTTT. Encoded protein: CASSPGQTYTGELFF.

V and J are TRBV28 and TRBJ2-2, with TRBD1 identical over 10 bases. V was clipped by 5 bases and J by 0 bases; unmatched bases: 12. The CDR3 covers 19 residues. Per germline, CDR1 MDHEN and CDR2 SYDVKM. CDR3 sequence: CASSPTRQGAMPNTGELFF. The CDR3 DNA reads TGTGCCAGCAGTCCCACACGACAGGGGGCGATGCCGAACACCGGGGAGCTGTTTTTT.

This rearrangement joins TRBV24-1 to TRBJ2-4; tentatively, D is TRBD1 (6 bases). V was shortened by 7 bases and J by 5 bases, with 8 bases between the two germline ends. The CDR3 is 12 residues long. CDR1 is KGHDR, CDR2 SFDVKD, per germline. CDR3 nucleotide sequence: TGTGCCACCAGCCCAGGGGAAAACATTCAGTACTTC. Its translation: CATSPGENIQYF.

Here the CDR3 DNA reads TGTGCCAGCAGAATAGAGACAGCCAGCTCCTACGAGCAGTACTTC. It specifies CASRIETASSYEQYF. The rearrangement uses TRBV25-1 and TRBJ2-7, with D maybe TRBD1 (5 bases). Germline lookup yields CDR1 MGHDK and CDR2 SYGVNS. This CDR3 spans 15 amino acids. Trimming removed 6 bases at V and 0 bases at J, with 15 bases between.